This T cell receptor beta chain stems from a study of T-cell reconstitution after alpha-beta-depleted transplantation in children. In this sample, this clonotype turned up many times. Its antigen remains unknown. Preparation of the TCRbeta library was carried out with unique molecular identifiers. Each CDR3 protein is one row after TCRdb ran MiXCR on the PCR reads. The table shows a few hundred thousand distinct CDR3 sequences, with about 7.3% occurring only once. Study observations and caveats: From surviving recipient T cells and thymic progenitors came the high day-60 TCRbeta diversity observed in some patients. By one year post-transplant, T-cell counts and diversity largely arose from T cells that were newly produced. Several hundred expanded graft clones reportedly supplied alpha-beta T cells about two months after transplant.

The germline V gene encodes CDR1 SGHDN and CDR2 FVKESK. V dropped 4 bases and J dropped 4; count of bases not matched to a gene: 2. This CDR3 region has 13 residues. Sequenced here: peripheral blood, sampled 360 days after TCRalphabeta/CD19-depleted stem cell transplant. The genes are TRBV14 and TRBJ2-3; 7 nucleotides agree with TRBD1. This clonotype was obtained from a female patient aged 2-15 years who had a stem cell transplant for Fanconi anemia, so the T cells may come from the graft donor. The CDR3 protein is CASSRGQPDTQYF. The CDR3 DNA is TGTGCCAGCAGCCGGGGACAGCCAGATACGCAGTATTTT. Full variable domain (outside the CDR3, taken from reference TRBV14 and TRBJ2-3): EAGVTQFPSHSVIEKGQTVTLRCDPISGHDNLYWYRRVMGKEIKFLLHFVKESKQDESGMPNNRFLAERTGGTYSTLKVQPAELEDSGVYFCASSRGQPDTQYFGPGTRLTVL.